Below are 22 T cell receptor beta chains sequenced from a single sample in a study of CD8 T cells in ankylosing spondylitis. TCRdb itself ran the 5' RACE reads through MiXCR, one entry per CDR3 protein. The table shows approximately 350,000 distinct CDR3 sequences, with 20% to 25% occurring only once. The sequencing input was blood, either unsorted or a sorted T cell fraction (not recorded which). Receptor source: a male donor with ankylosing spondylitis or in good health (not recorded which).

The gene calls are TRBV10-3 and TRBJ2-1, with 7 bases matching TRBD1. Unmatched junction bases numbered 11, after V lost 6 bases and J lost 6 bases. Germline loops: CDR1 ENHRY, CDR2 SYGVKD. The CDR3 length is 15 residues. The CDR3 spells CAIRPGQKKSNEQFF. CDR3 sequence (DNA): TGTGCCATCAGACCGGGACAGAAGAAGAGCAATGAGCAGTTCTTC.

This clonotype was detected a few times. The J gene is TRBJ2-1, the V gene TRBV28, with D tentatively TRBD2 (7 bases). There are 15 residues in the CDR3. Trimming removed 2 bases from V and 7 bases from J, with 15 bases in between. The V gene's germline CDR1 is MDHEN and CDR2 SYDVKM. CDR3 sequence (DNA): TGTGCCAGCAGTTTAGGTGGGGGGGCCGTAAATGAGCAGTTCTTC. Its translation: CASSLGGGAVNEQFF.

V usage is TRBV7-3 and J usage is TRBJ1-6; D unclear. The germline V gene encodes CDR1 SGHTA and CDR2 FQGTGA. CDR3 length: 16 residues. The V end was cut by 2 bases, the J end by 6 bases, with 14 bases between. The CDR3 bases are TGTGCCAGCAGCTTACAGAGGTGGAGGGCTAATTCACCCCTCCACTTT. Protein: CASSLQRWRANSPLHF.

Ten or more counts support this clonotype. In DNA, the CDR3 is TGCAGCGTTGAAGCCGGGACAGGCCCCACAGATACGCAGTATTTT. It is translated as CSVEAGTGPTDTQYF. V usage is TRBV29-1 and J usage is TRBJ2-3, with 8 bases lining up with TRBD1. The CDR3 is made up of 15 amino acids. Germline CDR1 is SQVTM and CDR2 is ANQGSEA. The ends lost 1 base at V and 2 bases at J; junction bases unmatched: 5.

Many counts were recorded for this clonotype. The V and J genes are TRBV11-1 and TRBJ1-3, with a tentative D call TRBD1 (6 bases). Germline CDR1 SGHAT, CDR2 FQDESV (reference sequence). Trimming pared 4 bases from V and 0 bases from J, leaving 25 bases between. CDR3 size: 20 residues. CDR3 amino acids: CASSSTRWGTTDSSGNTIYF. In DNA, the CDR3 is TGTGCCAGCAGCTCCACACGTTGGGGGACAACGGATAGCTCTGGAAACACCATATATTTT. Using reference TRBV11-1 and TRBJ1-3 for the parts outside the CDR3, the full variable domain is EAEVAQSPRYKITEKSQAVAFWCDPISGHATLYWYRQILGQGPELLVQFQDESVVDDSQLPKDRFSAERLKGVDSTLKIQPAELGDSAMYLCASSSTRWGTTDSSGNTIYFGEGSWLTVV.

The chain combines TRBV12-3 or TRBV12-4 with TRBJ2-3, with D tentatively TRBD2 (6 bases). CDR3 length equals 17 residues. Trimming left V 5 bases short and J 6 bases short, with 24 bases between. This CDR3 reads CASSHPAFGGPLDTQYF. The CDR3 DNA sequence: TGTGCCAGCAGTCACCCAGCATTCGGGGGACCCTTGGATACGCAGTATTTT.

The V gene is TRBV12-3 or TRBV12-4, the J gene TRBJ2-5; D remains ambiguous. The length of the CDR3 is 14 residues. Trimming left V 1 base short and J 2 bases short, with 8 bases between. CDR3 DNA sequence: TGTGCCAGCAGTTTAGTAGGGTTGCAAGAGACCCAGTACTTC. Its protein product is CASSLVGLQETQYF.

This clonotype was observed at least ten times. The chain couples TRBV5-6 to TRBJ1-1, with D maybe TRBD1 (6 bases). Germline-derived CDR1 and CDR2 are SGHDT and YYEEEE. Trimming cost V 4 bases and J 7 bases, with 11 bases left between them. The CDR3 totals 12 residues. DNA of the CDR3: TGTGCCAGCAGCATCGGACAGTATGAAGCTTTCTTT. Protein sequence: CASSIGQYEAFF.

This clonotype was recorded many times. This chain links TRBV10-3 with TRBJ1-6; 9 bases agree with TRBD1. This CDR3 is built from 15 residues. Germline V CDR1 and CDR2: ENHRY, SYGVKD. The V and J ends lost 4 bases and 9 bases, in that order; junction bases with no gene match: 7. The CDR3 region has the DNA TGTGCCATCAGTGGAAGGACAGGGGAGGGTTCACCCCTCCACTTT. Protein sequence: CAISGRTGEGSPLHF.

This clonotype showed up just a few times. J is TRBJ2-1 and V is TRBV18, with no clear D. The germline V gene has CDR1 KGHSH and CDR2 LQKENI. CDR3 length: 12 residues. V lost 10 bases and J lost 0, with 7 bases in between. The CDR3 spells CATALSYNEQFF. As DNA, the CDR3 is TGTGCCACCGCCCTCTCCTACAATGAGCAGTTCTTC.

The CDR3: CSVEGQGVRDTQYF. The CDR3 DNA reads TGCAGCGTTGAAGGCCAGGGAGTAAGAGATACGCAGTATTTT. V and J are TRBV29-1 and TRBJ2-3; D tentatively fits TRBD1 or TRBD2 (5 bases each). Trimming removed 1 base from V and 5 bases from J, with 13 bases in between. Germline CDR1 and CDR2: SQVTM and ANQGSEA. The CDR3 has 14 amino acids.

This clonotype was counted only a few times. This rearrangement joins TRBV19 to TRBJ2-5; TRBD2 is a possible D gene (6 bases). CDR1 is LNHDA, CDR2 SQIVND, per germline (reference sequence). The CDR3 sequence is 16 residues long. The germline V and J ends were trimmed by 6 bases and 2 bases, with 19 bases remaining between them. In nucleotides, the CDR3 is TGTGCCAGTAGCTTGGTCCCCGGGGGTCCGCAAGAGACCCAGTACTTC. Protein product: CASSLVPGGPQETQYF.

The chain links TRBV12-3 or TRBV12-4 to TRBJ1-1; D might be TRBD1 (5 bases). The V and J ends lost 3 bases and 2 bases respectively, with 10 bases between them. The CDR3 sequence is 14 residues long. CDR3 amino acids: CASSLGLGNTEAFF. DNA for the CDR3: TGTGCCAGCAGTTTGGGACTGGGAAACACTGAAGCTTTCTTT.

This clonotype has just a few counts. This chain joins TRBV29-1 and TRBJ1-2, with unresolved D. The CDR3 extends over 12 amino acids. Trimming removed 4 bases from V and 2 bases from J, with 8 bases in between. Germline CDR1 reads SQVTM; CDR2 reads ANQGSEA. The CDR3 is CSVVGQNYGYTF. In DNA, the CDR3 is TGCAGCGTTGTCGGTCAGAACTATGGCTACACCTTC.

This chain uses TRBV12-3 or TRBV12-4 with TRBJ1-2, with no clear D. V lost 1 base to trimming and J lost 4 bases, with 7 bases between them. The CDR3 length is 13 residues. The CDR3 loop reads CASSLEDGYGYTF. The CDR3 nucleotides are TGTGCCAGCAGTTTAGAGGACGGCTATGGCTACACCTTC.

This clonotype was detected only a few times. This chain connects TRBV7-2 to TRBJ1-6; D uncertain. Per the germline V gene, CDR1 is SGHTA and CDR2 is FQGNSA. V lost 3 bases to trimming and J lost 7 bases, with 10 bases between them. This CDR3 spans 14 amino acids. This CDR3 reads CASSFSGVNSPLHF. The CDR3, as DNA: TGTGCCAGCAGCTTTTCCGGAGTGAATTCACCCCTCCACTTT.

The table lists this clonotype with a few counts. The chain uses TRBV27 and TRBJ2-2, with 10 bases that match TRBD2. Germline CDR1 MNHEY, CDR2 SMNVEV (reference sequence). The CDR3 length is 17 residues. With 5 bases clipped from V and 5 bases from J, the junction kept 11 bases outside the gene matches. The CDR3 sequence: CASSPGLAGGLTGELFF. CDR3 nucleotide sequence: TGTGCCAGCAGTCCAGGGTTAGCGGGGGGTCTTACCGGGGAGCTGTTTTTT.

V gene TRBV6-5 combines with J gene TRBJ2-1; tentatively, D is TRBD2 (6 bases). From germline, CDR1 is MNHEY and CDR2 SVGAGI. V was shortened by 0 bases and J by 0 bases, with 9 bases between the two germline ends. The CDR3 sequence is 16 residues long. The CDR3 DNA reads TGTGCCAGCAGTTACTCGGGGGGTGGCTCCTACAATGAGCAGTTCTTC. Translated, it gives CASSYSGGGSYNEQFF.

This clonotype occurred a few times. The chain is built from TRBV20-1 and TRBJ2-7; D remains ambiguous. CDR1 and CDR2 (germline): DFQATT, SNEGSKA (reference sequence). Trimming pared 2 bases from V and 4 bases from J, leaving 12 bases between. The CDR3 is 13 amino acids. The CDR3 coding sequence is TGCAGTGCTAGACCCTACGGCCGGTACGAGCAGTACTTC. It is translated as CSARPYGRYEQYF.

There are a few counts of this clonotype. The chain carries TRBV6-5 and TRBJ2-7, with TRBD1 matching over 8 bases. V lost 2 bases and J lost 1; bases outside the gene matches: 4. Per the germline V gene, CDR1 is MNHEY and CDR2 is SVGAGI. The CDR3 contains 15 residues. CDR3 DNA: TGTGCCAGCAGTTACGGGGGACAGGTATCCTACGAGCAGTACTTC. Residues: CASSYGGQVSYEQYF.

This clonotype showed up just a few times. The chain has TRBV2 and TRBJ2-3; D ambiguous. The CDR3 has 11 residues. Germline values: CDR1 SNHLY, CDR2 FYNNEI. V lost 10 bases, J lost 6 bases, and 11 bases lay in between. The CDR3 here is CATLLTDTQYF. CDR3 DNA: TGTGCCACCCTTCTCACGGATACGCAGTATTTT.

This clonotype was recorded many times. The chain couples TRBV12-3 or TRBV12-4 to TRBJ2-5; D ambiguous. This CDR3 comprises 14 residues. V shed 5 bases and J shed 2 bases, with 12 bases lying between them. CDR3 residues: CASSPWTVQETQYF. The CDR3, as DNA: TGTGCCAGCAGTCCCTGGACGGTACAAGAGACCCAGTACTTC.